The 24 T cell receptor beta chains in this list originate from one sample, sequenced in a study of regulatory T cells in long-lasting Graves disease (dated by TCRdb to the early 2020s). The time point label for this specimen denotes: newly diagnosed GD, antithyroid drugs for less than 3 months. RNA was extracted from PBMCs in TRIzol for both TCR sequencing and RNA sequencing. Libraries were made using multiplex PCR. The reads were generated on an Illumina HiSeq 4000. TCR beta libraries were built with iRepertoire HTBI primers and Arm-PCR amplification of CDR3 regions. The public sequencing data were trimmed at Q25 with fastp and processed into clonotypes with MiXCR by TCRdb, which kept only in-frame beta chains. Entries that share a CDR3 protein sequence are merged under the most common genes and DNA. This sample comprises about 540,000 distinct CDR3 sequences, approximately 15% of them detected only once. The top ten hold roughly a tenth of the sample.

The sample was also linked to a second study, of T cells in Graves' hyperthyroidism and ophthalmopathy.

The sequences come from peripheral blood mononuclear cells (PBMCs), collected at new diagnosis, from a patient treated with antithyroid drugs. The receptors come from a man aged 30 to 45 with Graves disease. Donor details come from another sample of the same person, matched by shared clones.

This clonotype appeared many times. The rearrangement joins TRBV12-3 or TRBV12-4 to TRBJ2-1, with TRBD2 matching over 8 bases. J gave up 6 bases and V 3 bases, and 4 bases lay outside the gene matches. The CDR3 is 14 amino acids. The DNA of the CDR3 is TGTGCCAGCAGTTTGTCCGGGAGGGCCAATGAGCAGTTCTTC. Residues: CASSLSGRANEQFF.

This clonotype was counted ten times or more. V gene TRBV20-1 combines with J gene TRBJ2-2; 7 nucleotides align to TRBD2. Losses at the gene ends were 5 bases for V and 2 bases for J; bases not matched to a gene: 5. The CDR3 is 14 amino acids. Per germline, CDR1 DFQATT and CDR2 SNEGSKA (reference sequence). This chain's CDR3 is CSASASGNTGELFF. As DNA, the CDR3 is TGCAGTGCTTCGGCTAGCGGTAACACCGGGGAGCTGTTTTTT.

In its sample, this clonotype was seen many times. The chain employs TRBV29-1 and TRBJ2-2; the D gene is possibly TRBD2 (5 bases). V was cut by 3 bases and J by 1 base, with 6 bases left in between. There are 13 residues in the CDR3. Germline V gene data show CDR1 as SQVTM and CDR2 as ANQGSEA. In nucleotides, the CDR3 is TGCAGCGTTGACGAGGGGAACACCGGGGAGCTGTTTTTT. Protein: CSVDEGNTGELFF.

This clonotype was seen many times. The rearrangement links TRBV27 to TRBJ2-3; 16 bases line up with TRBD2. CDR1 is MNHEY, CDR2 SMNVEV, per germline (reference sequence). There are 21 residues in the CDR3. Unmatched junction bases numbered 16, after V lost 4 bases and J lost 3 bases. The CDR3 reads CASSSRQGTSGRVKVTDTQYF. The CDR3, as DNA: TGTGCCAGCAGTTCTCGACAGGGGACTAGCGGGAGGGTGAAGGTAACAGATACGCAGTATTTT.

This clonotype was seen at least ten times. The CDR3 DNA reads TGTGCCACCGAAGACCCTCTGGCCACAGATACGCAGTATTTT. It encodes CATEDPLATDTQYF. The V and J genes are TRBV10-3 and TRBJ2-3; D uncertain. Trimming took off 10 bases at V and 2 bases at J, with 16 bases between the two ends. This CDR3 has 14 amino acids. Germline values: CDR1 ENHRY, CDR2 SYGVKD.

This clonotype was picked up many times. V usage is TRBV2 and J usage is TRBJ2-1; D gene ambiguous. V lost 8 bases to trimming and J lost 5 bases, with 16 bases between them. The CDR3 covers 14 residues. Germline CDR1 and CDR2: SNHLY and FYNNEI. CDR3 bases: TGTGCCAGCGACGGAGTAAGGAAAAACAATGAGCAGTTCTTC. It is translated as CASDGVRKNNEQFF.

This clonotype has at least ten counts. The CDR3 sequence: CATSDTRVEDTQYF. As DNA, the CDR3 is TGTGCCACCAGTGATACAAGGGTTGAAGATACGCAGTATTTT. The rearrangement joins TRBV24-1 to TRBJ2-3, with unresolved D. V gave up 3 bases and J gave up 5 bases, with 11 bases separating them. This CDR3 is 14 amino acids long. Germline lookup yields CDR1 KGHDR and CDR2 SFDVKD.

As DNA, the CDR3 is TGTGCCAGCAGCTCCCTATTGGTGGACATTCAGTACTTC. Protein sequence: CASSSLLVDIQYF. V is TRBV5-6 and J is TRBJ2-4; no reliable D call. V shed 3 bases and J shed 8 bases, with 12 bases lying between them. The CDR3 has 13 amino acids. Germline CDR1 is SGHDT and CDR2 is YYEEEE. The full variable domain, with the rest looked up from reference TRBV5-6 and TRBJ2-4, is DAGVTQSPTHLIKTRGQQVTLRCSPKSGHDTVSWYQQALGQGPQFIFQYYEEEERQRGNFPDRFSGHQFPNYSSELNVNALLLGDSALYLCASSSLLVDIQYFGAGTRLSVL.

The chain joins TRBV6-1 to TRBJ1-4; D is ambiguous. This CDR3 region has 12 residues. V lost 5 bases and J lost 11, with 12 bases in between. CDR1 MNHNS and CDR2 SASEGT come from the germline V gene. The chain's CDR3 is CASSKDMIKLFF. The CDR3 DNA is TGTGCCAGCAGTAAAGACATGATTAAACTGTTTTTT.

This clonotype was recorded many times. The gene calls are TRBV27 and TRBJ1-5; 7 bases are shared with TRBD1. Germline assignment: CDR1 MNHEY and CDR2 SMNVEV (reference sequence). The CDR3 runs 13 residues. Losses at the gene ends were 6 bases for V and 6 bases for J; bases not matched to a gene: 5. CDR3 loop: CASSWDSRQPQHF. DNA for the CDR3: TGTGCCAGCAGCTGGGACAGCCGTCAGCCCCAGCATTTT.

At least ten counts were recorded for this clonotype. Here the CDR3 reads CASGHTGRQGNTEAFF. CDR3 sequence (DNA): TGCGCCAGCGGACACACAGGCCGACAAGGGAACACTGAAGCTTTCTTT. The V and J genes are TRBV5-1 and TRBJ1-1, with D perhaps matching TRBD1 (5 bases). With 7 bases removed from V and 1 base from J, the gap between germline ends came to 20 bases. Germline lookup yields CDR1 SGHRS and CDR2 YFSETQ. The CDR3 covers 16 residues.

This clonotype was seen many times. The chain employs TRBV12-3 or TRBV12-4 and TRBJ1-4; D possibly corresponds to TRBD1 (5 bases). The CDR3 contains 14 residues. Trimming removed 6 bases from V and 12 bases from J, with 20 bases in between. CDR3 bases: TGTGCCAGCAGCTTTCTGGGGCGCCAGGAAGAACTGTTTTTT. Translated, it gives CASSFLGRQEELFF.

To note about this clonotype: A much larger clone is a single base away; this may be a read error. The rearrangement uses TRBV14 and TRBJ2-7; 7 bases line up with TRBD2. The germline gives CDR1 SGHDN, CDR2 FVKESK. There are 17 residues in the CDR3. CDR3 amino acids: CASSQDLMDTGDYERYF. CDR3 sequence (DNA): TGTGCCAGCAGCCAAGATCTAATGGACACGGGGGACTACGAGCGGTACTTC.

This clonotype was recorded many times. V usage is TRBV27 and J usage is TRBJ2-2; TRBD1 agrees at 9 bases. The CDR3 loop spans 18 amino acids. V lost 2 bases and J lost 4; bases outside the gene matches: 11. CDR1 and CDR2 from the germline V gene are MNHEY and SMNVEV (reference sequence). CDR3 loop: CASSLTIASGQGTGELFF. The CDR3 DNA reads TGTGCCAGCAGTTTAACTATCGCTTCGGGACAGGGCACCGGGGAGCTGTTTTTT.

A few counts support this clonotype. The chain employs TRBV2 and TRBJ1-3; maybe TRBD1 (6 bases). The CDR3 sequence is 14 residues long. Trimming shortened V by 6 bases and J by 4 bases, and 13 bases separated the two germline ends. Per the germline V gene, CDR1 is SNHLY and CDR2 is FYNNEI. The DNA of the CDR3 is TGTGCCAGCAGGGAGGACAGCGCCGGAAACACCATATATTTT. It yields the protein CASREDSAGNTIYF. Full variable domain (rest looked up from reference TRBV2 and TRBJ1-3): EPEVTQTPSHQVTQMGQEVILRCVPISNHLYFYWYRQILGQKVEFLVSFYNNEISEKSEIFDDQFSVERPDGSNFTLKIRSTKLEDSAMYFCASREDSAGNTIYFGEGSWLTVV.

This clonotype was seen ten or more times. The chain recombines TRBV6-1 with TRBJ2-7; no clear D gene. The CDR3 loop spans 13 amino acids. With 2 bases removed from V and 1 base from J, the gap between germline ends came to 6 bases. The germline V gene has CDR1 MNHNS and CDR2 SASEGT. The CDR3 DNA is TGTGCCAGCAGTGAACCAGGATCCTACGAGCAGTACTTC. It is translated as CASSEPGSYEQYF.

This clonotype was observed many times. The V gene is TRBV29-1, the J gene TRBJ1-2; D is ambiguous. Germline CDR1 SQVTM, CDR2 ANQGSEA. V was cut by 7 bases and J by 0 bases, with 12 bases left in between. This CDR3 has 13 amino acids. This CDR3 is CSAYSGANYGYTF. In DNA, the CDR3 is TGCAGCGCCTACAGTGGCGCTAACTATGGCTACACCTTC.

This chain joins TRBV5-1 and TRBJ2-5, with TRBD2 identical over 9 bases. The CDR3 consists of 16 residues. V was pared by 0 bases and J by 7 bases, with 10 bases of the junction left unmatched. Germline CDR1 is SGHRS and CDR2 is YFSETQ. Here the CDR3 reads CASSLVAGGPMWTQYF. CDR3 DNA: TGCGCCAGCAGCTTGGTGGCGGGAGGGCCAATGTGGACCCAGTACTTC.

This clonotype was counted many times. The CDR3 is CASSLRESGADTQYF. The CDR3 DNA reads as TGCGCCAGCAGCTTAAGGGAAAGCGGCGCAGATACGCAGTATTTT. J is TRBJ2-3 and V is TRBV5-1; possibly TRBD2 for D (5 bases). V shed 2 bases and J shed 4 bases, with 14 bases lying between them. CDR1 is SGHRS and CDR2 is YFSETQ in the germline V gene. There are 15 residues in the CDR3.

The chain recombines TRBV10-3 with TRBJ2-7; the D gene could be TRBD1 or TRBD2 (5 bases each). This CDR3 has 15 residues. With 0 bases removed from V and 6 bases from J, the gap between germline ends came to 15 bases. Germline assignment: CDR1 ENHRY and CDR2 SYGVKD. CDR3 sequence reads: CAISESLSSGPEQYF. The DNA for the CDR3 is TGTGCCATCAGTGAGTCATTGTCGTCGGGGCCCGAGCAGTACTTC.

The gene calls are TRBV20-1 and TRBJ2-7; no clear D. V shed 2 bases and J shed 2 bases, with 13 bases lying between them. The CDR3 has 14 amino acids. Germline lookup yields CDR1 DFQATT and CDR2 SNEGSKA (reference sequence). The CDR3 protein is CSARRRDTTYEQYF. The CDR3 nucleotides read TGCAGTGCTAGACGCAGAGATACAACCTACGAGCAGTACTTC.

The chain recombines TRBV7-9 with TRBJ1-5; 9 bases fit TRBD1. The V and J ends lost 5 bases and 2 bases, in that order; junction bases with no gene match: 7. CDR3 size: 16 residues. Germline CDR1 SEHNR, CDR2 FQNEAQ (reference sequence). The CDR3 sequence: CASSLETGGGNQPQHF. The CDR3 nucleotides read TGTGCCAGCAGCCTAGAGACAGGGGGAGGCAATCAGCCCCAGCATTTT.

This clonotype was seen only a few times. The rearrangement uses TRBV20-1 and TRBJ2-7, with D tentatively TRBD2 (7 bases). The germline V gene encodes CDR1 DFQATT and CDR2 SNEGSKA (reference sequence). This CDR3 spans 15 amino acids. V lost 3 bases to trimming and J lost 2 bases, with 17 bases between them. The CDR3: CSASGEGGRAYEQYF. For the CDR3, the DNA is TGCAGTGCTAGTGGGGAGGGGGGTAGGGCCTACGAGCAGTACTTC.

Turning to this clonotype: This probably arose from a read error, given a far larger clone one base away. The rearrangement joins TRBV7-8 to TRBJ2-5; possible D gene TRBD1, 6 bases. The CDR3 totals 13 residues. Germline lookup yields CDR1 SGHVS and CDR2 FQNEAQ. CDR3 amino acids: CASSSYRAMAQCF. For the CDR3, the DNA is TGTGCCAGCAGCTCGTACAGGGCTATGGCCCAGTGCTTC. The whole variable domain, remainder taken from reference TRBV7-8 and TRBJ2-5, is GAGVSQSPRYKVAKRGQDVALRCDPISGHVSLFWYQQALGQGPEFLTYFQNEAQLDKSGLPSDRFFAERPEGSVSTLKIQRTQQEDSAVYLCASSSYRAMAQCFGPGTRLLVL.